Below are 5 T cell receptor beta chains sequenced from a single sample in a study of cytomegalovirus exposure and HLA in healthy donors. Vbeta (60) and Jbeta (13) primers were used in the PCR. Clones were sequenced by immunoSEQ multiplex PCR, and TCRdb holds only the in-frame ones, with some missing. Of approximately 150,000 clones listed, about 75% were seen once; the top ten hold about 3%. Specimen: PBMCs. These receptors came from a man aged 35 to 55 in good health and CMV-seronegative.

V usage is TRBV7-3 and J usage is TRBJ2-2, with 9 bases matching TRBD1. Losses at the gene ends were 5 bases for V and 3 bases for J; bases not matched to a gene: 1. The germline V gene has CDR1 SGHTA and CDR2 FQGTGA. This CDR3 spans 14 amino acids. CDR3 amino acids: CASSRTGDTGELFF. For the CDR3, the DNA is TGTGCCAGCAGCCGGACAGGGGACACCGGGGAGCTGTTTTTT.

This chain uses TRBV28 with TRBJ1-3; perhaps TRBD1 as D (6 bases). The ends were cut back, 0 bases at V and 0 bases at J, with 18 bases in the middle. The CDR3 is 19 amino acids. From germline, CDR1 is MDHEN and CDR2 SYDVKM. DNA for the CDR3: TGTGCCAGCAGTTTATGGGCCCGGGGGGGCAGCTACTCTGGAAACACCATATATTTT. Protein: CASSLWARGGSYSGNTIYF.

This clone was counted a few times. The chain carries TRBV7-6 and TRBJ2-7, with unresolved D. Looked up from germline, CDR1 is SGHVS and CDR2 is FNYEAQ. V gave up 5 bases and J gave up 2 bases, with 7 bases separating them. This CDR3 comprises 12 residues. As DNA, the CDR3 is TGTGCCAGCAGCCCACACACCTACGAGCAGTACTTC. Its translation: CASSPHTYEQYF.

CDR3 nucleotides: TGTGCCAGCAGCTTATGGCCCGGGTCTTCTGATTCGAACACTGAAGCTTTCTTT. It yields the protein CASSLWPGSSDSNTEAFF. The chain uses TRBV7-9 and TRBJ1-1, with D hard to call. The CDR3 contains 18 residues. Trimming pared 2 bases from V and 1 base from J, leaving 20 bases between. CDR1 SEHNR and CDR2 FQNEAQ come from the germline V gene (reference sequence).

This rearrangement joins TRBV6-5 to TRBJ1-1, with a tentative D call TRBD1 (6 bases). In germline, CDR1 is MNHEY, CDR2 SVGAGI. The CDR3 has 16 amino acids. Trimming pared 1 base from V and 3 bases from J, leaving 15 bases between. The CDR3: CASSYWGRDEYTEAFF. DNA for the CDR3: TGTGCCAGCAGTTACTGGGGGCGCGACGAATACACTGAAGCTTTCTTT.